The entry below gives a single T cell receptor beta chain sequence along with its context. Its antigen remains unidentified. This record belongs to a study of cytomegalovirus exposure and HLA in healthy donors. The donors belonged to the roughly 110-subject validation cohort, separate from the roughly 670-subject first cohort. Points from the study as a whole: The classifier reportedly diagnosed cytomegalovirus status with high sensitivity and specificity.

Data came from immunoSEQ multiplex PCR; TCRdb stores just in-frame clones and leaves some out. The sample carries 200,000 to 250,000 clones, 85% to 90% recorded once. The receptor was isolated from a man in his late teens or twenties in good health and CMV-seronegative. The specimen sequenced was PBMCs.

CDR3 in amino acids: CASSPGSGAYGYTF. The CDR3 bases are TGTGCCAGCAGCCCGGGGTCCGGTGCCTATGGCTACACCTTC. The rearrangement joins TRBV11-2 to TRBJ1-2; no clear D. With 5 bases removed from V and 4 bases from J, the gap between germline ends came to 14 bases. Germline V gene lookup returns CDR1 SGHAT and CDR2 FQNNGV. This CDR3 has 14 residues.